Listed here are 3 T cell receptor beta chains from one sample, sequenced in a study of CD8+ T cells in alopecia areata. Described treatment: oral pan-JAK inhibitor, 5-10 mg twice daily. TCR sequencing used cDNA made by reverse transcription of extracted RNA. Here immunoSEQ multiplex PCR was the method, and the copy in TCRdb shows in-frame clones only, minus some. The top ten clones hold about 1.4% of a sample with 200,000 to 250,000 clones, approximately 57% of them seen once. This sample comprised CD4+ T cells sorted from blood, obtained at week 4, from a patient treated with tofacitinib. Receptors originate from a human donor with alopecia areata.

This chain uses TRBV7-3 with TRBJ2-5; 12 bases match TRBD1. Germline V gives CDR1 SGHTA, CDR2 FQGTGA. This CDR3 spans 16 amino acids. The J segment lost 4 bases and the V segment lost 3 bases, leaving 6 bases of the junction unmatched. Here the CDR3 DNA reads TGTGCCAGCAGCTTTACGGGACAGGGGGCTTCAGAGACCCAGTACTTC. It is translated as CASSFTGQGASETQYF.

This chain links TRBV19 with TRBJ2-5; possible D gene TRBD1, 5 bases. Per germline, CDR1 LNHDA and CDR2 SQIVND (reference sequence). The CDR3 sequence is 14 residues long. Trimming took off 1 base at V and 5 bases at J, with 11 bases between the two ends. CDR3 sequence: CASSIVPGSETQYF. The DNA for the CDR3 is TGTGCCAGTAGTATAGTCCCAGGGTCGGAGACCCAGTACTTC. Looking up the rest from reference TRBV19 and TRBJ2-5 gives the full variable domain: DGGITQSPKYLFRKEGQNVTLSCEQNLNHDAMYWYRQDPGQGLRLIYYSQIVNDFQKGDIAEGYSVSREKKESFPLTVTSAQKNPTAFYLCASSIVPGSETQYFGPGTRLLVL.

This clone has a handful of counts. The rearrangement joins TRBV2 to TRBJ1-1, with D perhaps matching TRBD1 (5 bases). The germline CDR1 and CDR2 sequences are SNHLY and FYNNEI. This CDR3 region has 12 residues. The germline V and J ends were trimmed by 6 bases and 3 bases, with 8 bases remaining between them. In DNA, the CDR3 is TGTGCCAGCAGGGGGCGGGACACTGAAGCTTTCTTT. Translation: CASRGRDTEAFF.